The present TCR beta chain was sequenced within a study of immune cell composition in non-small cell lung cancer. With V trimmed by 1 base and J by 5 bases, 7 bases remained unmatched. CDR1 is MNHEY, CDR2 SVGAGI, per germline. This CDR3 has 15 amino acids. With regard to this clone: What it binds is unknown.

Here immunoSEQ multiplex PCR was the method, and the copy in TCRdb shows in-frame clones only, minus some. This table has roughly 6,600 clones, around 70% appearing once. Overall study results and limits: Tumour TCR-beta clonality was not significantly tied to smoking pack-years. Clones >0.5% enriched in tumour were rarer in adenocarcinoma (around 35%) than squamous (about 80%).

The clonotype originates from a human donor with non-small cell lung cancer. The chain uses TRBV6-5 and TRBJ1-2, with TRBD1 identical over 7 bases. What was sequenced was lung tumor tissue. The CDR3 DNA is TGTGCCAGCAGTTACTTCCCGTTACAGGGGTATGGCTACACCTTC. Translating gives CASSYFPLQGYGYTF.